Included here is one T cell receptor beta chain sequence, with context. Per the original data handling: The assay estimated nucleated cells by amplifying reference gene primers. Only in-frame clones appear in the TCRdb table, and some are missing; sequencing was by immunoSEQ multiplex PCR. D and trimming were read from the DNA, whereas the V and J calls and clone size are those reported in that table. Seen here are approximately 270,000 clones, about 87% observed once, and the top ten hold over 4%. This record comes from a study of blood T cell repertoires in COVID-19. Study overall: T cells, B-cell-depleted T cells, or PBMCs provided the cDNA or gDNA that served as material.

This CDR3 is built from 15 residues. Germline loops: CDR1 MDHEN, CDR2 SYDVKM. V lost 6 bases to trimming and J lost 3 bases; unmatched junction nucleotides: 7. This study enrolled people aged 18 to 89 from about 26 US geographic areas. Clinical history reported by participants formed the basis on which cohorts were assigned. The receptor comes from a woman in her 30s with acute COVID-19. The rearrangement uses TRBV28 and TRBJ2-2, with 7 bases matching TRBD1. Material: PBMCs or T cells enriched from blood (not recorded which). The CDR3 DNA follows: TGTGCCAGCAGGAACAGGGGTTTGGACACCGGGGAGCTGTTTTTT. Amino acids: CASRNRGLDTGELFF.